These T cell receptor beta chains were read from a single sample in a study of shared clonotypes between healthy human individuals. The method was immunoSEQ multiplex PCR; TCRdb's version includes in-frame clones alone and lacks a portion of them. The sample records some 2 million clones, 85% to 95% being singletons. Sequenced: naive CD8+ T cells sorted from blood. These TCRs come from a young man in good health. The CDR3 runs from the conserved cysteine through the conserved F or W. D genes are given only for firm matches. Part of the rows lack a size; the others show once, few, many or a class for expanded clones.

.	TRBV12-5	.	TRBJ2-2	CASGFGGGELFF	TGTGCTAGTGGTTTTGGTGGCGGGGAGCTGTTTTTT
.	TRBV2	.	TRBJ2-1	CASSEISQGTYNEQFF	TGTGCCAGCAGTGAAATTTCACAGGGAACTTACAATGAGCAGTTCTTC
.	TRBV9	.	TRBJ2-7	CASSVGPSGGVSYEQYF	TGTGCCAGCAGCGTAGGACCCTCGGGCGGGGTATCCTACGAGCAGTACTTC
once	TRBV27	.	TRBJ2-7	CASSSPGQRSYEQYF	TGTGCCAGCAGTTCACCGGGACAAAGATCCTACGAGCAGTACTTC
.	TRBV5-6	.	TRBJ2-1	CASSLPGVYNEQFF	TGTGCCAGCAGCTTACCGGGAGTATACAATGAGCAGTTCTTC
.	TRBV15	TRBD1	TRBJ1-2	CATSQDRAVNYGYTF	TGTGCCACCAGTCAAGACAGGGCAGTAAACTATGGCTACACCTTC
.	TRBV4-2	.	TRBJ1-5	CASSQEFSNQPQHF	TGTGCCAGCAGCCAAGAATTTAGCAATCAGCCCCAGCATTTT
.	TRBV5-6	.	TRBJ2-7	CASSAWSSEQYF	TGTGCCAGCAGCGCCTGGAGTAGTGAGCAGTACTTC
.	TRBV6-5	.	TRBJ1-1	CASSLRGGGTEAFF	TGTGCCAGCAGCTTACGAGGAGGGGGCACTGAAGCTTTCTTT
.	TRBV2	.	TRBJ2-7	CASRRYEQYF	TGTGCCAGTAGGCGCTACGAGCAGTACTTC
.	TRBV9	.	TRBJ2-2	CASSVEGAVNTGELFF	TGTGCCAGCAGCGTAGAAGGGGCGGTTAACACCGGGGAGCTGTTTTTT
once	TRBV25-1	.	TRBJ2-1	CASTLGGSSYNEQFF	TGTGCCAGCACTCTAGGGGGGAGCTCCTACAATGAGCAGTTCTTC
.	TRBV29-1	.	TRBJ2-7	CSVVKSYEQYF	TGCAGCGTTGTAAAATCCTACGAGCAGTACTTC
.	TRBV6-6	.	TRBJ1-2	CASSYGDDYTF	TGTGCCAGCAGTTACGGGGATGACTACACCTTC
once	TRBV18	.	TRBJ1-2	CASSPTGPYGYTF	TGTGCCAGCTCACCTACAGGACCTTATGGCTACACCTTC
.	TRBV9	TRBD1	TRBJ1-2	CASSVAATGDNYGYTF	TGTGCCAGCAGCGTAGCAGCGACAGGGGATAACTATGGCTACACCTTC